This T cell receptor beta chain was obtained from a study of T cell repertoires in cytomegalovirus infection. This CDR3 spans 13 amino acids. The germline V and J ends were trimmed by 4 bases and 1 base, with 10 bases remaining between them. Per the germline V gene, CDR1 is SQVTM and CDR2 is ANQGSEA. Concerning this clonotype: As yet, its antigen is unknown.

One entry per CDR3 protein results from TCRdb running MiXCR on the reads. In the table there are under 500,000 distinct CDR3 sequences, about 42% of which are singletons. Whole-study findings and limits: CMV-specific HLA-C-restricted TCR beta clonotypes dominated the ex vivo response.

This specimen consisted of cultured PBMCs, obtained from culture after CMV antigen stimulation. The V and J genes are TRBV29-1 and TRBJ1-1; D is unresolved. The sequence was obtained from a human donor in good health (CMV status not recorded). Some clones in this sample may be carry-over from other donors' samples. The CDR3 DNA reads TGCAGCGTTGTTAGCCAGTGGAACACTGAAGCTTTCTTT. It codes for CSVVSQWNTEAFF.